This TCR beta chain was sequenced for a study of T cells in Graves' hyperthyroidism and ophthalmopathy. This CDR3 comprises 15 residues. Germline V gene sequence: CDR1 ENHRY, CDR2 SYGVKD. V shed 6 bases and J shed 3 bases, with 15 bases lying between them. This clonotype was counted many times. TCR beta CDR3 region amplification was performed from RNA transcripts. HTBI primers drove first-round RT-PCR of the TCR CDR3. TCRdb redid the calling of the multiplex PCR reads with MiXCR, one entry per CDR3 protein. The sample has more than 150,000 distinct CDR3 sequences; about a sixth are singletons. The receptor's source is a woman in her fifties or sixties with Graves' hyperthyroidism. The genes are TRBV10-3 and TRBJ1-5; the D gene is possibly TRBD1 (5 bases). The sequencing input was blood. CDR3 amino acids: CAISMDNLANQPQHF. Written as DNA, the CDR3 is TGTGCCATCAGCATGGACAACCTTGCCAATCAGCCCCAGCATTTT.